This T cell receptor (beta chain) was identified in a study of shared clonotypes between healthy human individuals. There are 14 residues in the CDR3. With 3 bases removed from V and 7 bases from J, the gap between germline ends came to 15 bases. CDR1 and CDR2 (germline): LNHDA, SQIVND (reference sequence). Approximately 30,000 T cell genomes (approximately 210 ng DNA) went into each sorted-subset replicate. Assay used: immunoSEQ multiplex PCR; TCRdb lists only in-frame clones, some missing. This table has about 110,000 clones, around 65% appearing once. This TCR derives from a woman aged 25 to 45 in good health. The J gene is TRBJ1-2, the V gene TRBV19; D may be TRBD1 (6 bases). Sequences were obtained from memory CD8+ T cells sorted from blood. This sample's subset: CD45RO+ cells pooled with CCR7-negative TemRA cells. The CDR3 region has the DNA TGTGCCAGTAGTATTGCAGGGACATCTTTTGGCTACACCTTC. Encoded protein: CASSIAGTSFGYTF.